This passage covers 30 T cell receptor beta chains from one sample sequenced in a study of cytomegalovirus exposure and HLA in healthy donors. This PCR relied on a set of 60 Vbeta primers and 13 Jbeta primers. The assay was immunoSEQ multiplex PCR, and TCRdb's table has in-frame clones only and misses some. The sample records fewer than 350,000 clones, about 90% being singletons. Sequencing was performed on PBMCs. The receptors here all came from a woman younger than 30 in good health and CMV-seronegative.

This clone was seen a single time. The CDR3 DNA follows: TGCGCCAGCAGCTTATTACTAGCGGATTACAATGAGCAGTTCTTC. It translates to CASSLLLADYNEQFF. This sequence joins TRBV5-1 and TRBJ2-1, with TRBD2 matching over 8 bases. CDR1 is SGHRS and CDR2 is YFSETQ in the germline V gene. The CDR3 covers 15 residues. V gave up 2 bases and J gave up 4 bases; unmatched junction bases: 5.

The V gene is TRBV6-6, the J gene TRBJ2-7; possibly TRBD1 for D (5 bases). V was trimmed by 5 bases and J by 2 bases, leaving 13 bases between them. The CDR3 consists of 14 residues. Germline CDR1 and CDR2: MNHNY and SVGAGI (reference sequence). In DNA form, the CDR3 reads TGTGCCAGCAGTCCAGGGAACCAAGCCTACGAGCAGTACTTC. This codes for CASSPGNQAYEQYF.

This chain uses TRBV21-1 with TRBJ2-1; TRBD2, the D gene given by the table, was not confirmed from the DNA. TRBV21-1 is labeled a pseudogene. CDR3 length: 13 residues. The chain's CDR3 is CASSKGTGDEQFF. As DNA, the CDR3 is TGTGCCAGCAGCAAAGGGACGGGGGATGAGCAGTTCTTC.

The chain recombines TRBV5-1 with TRBJ2-4, with 9 bases aligning to TRBD1. Trimming took 3 bases from V and 0 from J; bases not matched to a gene: 10. CDR3 length: 18 amino acids. The germline CDR1 and CDR2 sequences are SGHRS and YFSETQ. This chain's CDR3 is CASSSGQGHLLAKNIQYF. CDR3 nucleotide sequence: TGCGCCAGCAGCTCGGGACAGGGACACCTCTTAGCCAAAAACATTCAGTACTTC.

V gene TRBV27 combines with J gene TRBJ2-7, with 7 bases matching TRBD2. V was clipped by 1 base and J by 1 base; unmatched bases: 4. The CDR3 is 15 amino acids. The V gene's germline CDR1 is MNHEY and CDR2 SMNVEV (reference sequence). CDR3 nucleotide sequence: TGTGCCAGCAGTTTATGGCAGGGAGGGTCCTACGAGCAGTACTTC. It specifies CASSLWQGGSYEQYF.

DNA of the CDR3: TGTGCCAGCAGCCTAGGACAGGGATTGGGGACTGAAGCTTTCTTT. Translating it yields CASSLGQGLGTEAFF. The J gene is TRBJ1-1, the V gene TRBV11-2; TRBD1 aligns across 8 bases. The CDR3 extends over 15 amino acids. The V and J ends lost 5 bases and 5 bases, in that order; junction bases with no gene match: 10. Looked up from germline, CDR1 is SGHAT and CDR2 is FQNNGV.

The chain links TRBV5-4 to TRBJ2-3; TRBD2 matches 8 bases. CDR3 size: 15 residues. V was clipped by 4 bases and J by 5 bases; unmatched bases: 9. The germline V gene encodes CDR1 SGHNT and CDR2 YYREEE (reference sequence). The CDR3 is CASSQPGLGGDTQYF. CDR3 in DNA: TGTGCCAGCAGCCAACCGGGACTAGGAGGAGATACGCAGTATTTT.

This chain connects TRBV11-2 to TRBJ1-1; D gene uncertain. Germline V CDR1 and CDR2: SGHAT, FQNNGV. The V end lost 4 bases, the J end lost 3 bases, and 21 bases lay between the germline ends. The CDR3 runs 17 residues. The CDR3 loop reads CASSSDTGAPKDTEAFF. The CDR3 bases are TGTGCCAGCAGCTCAGATACGGGAGCCCCCAAAGACACTGAAGCTTTCTTT.

The sample holds a few counts of this clone. The V and J genes are TRBV10-3 and TRBJ1-2; the match to TRBD1 covers 8 bases. In germline, CDR1 is ENHRY, CDR2 SYGVKD. Unmatched junction bases numbered 6, after V lost 6 bases and J lost 0 bases. The CDR3 has 15 residues. CDR3 in DNA: TGTGCCATCAGAACGACAGGGGCCACTAACTATGGCTACACCTTC. Translated: CAIRTTGATNYGYTF.

The chain carries TRBV9 and TRBJ2-7; 11 nucleotides agree with TRBD1. The V and J ends lost 0 bases and 5 bases, in that order; junction bases with no gene match: 4. Germline CDR1 SGDLS, CDR2 YYNGEE. CDR3 length equals 15 residues. The CDR3 region has the DNA TGTGCCAGCAGCGTAGGTGGGACAGGGGGTCACGAGCAGTACTTC. Protein: CASSVGGTGGHEQYF. Drawing the rest from reference TRBV9 and TRBJ2-7, the complete variable domain is DSGVTQTPKHLITATGQRVTLRCSPRSGDLSVYWYQQSLDQGLQFLIQYYNGEERAKGNILERFSAQQFPDLHSELNLSSLELGDSALYFCASSVGGTGGHEQYFGPGTRLTVT.

This sequence joins TRBV5-1 and TRBJ1-1; a possible D gene is TRBD1 (5 bases). Germline-derived CDR1 and CDR2 are SGHRS and YFSETQ. V lost 4 bases and J 3 bases, leaving 16 bases between the germline ends. This CDR3 region has 15 residues. The CDR3: CASSPRGLHDTEAFF. The CDR3 DNA follows: TGCGCCAGCAGCCCCCGGGGACTTCATGACACTGAAGCTTTCTTT. Filled out from reference TRBV5-1 and TRBJ1-1, the complete variable domain reads KAGVTQTPRYLIKTRGQQVTLSCSPISGHRSVSWYQQTPGQGLQFLFEYFSETQRNKGNFPGRFSGRQFSNSRSEMNVSTLELGDSALYLCASSPRGLHDTEAFFGQGTRLTVV.

This chain joins TRBV7-9 and TRBJ1-4; TRBD1 aligns across 10 bases. Germline V gene data show CDR1 as SEHNR and CDR2 as FQNEAQ (reference sequence). Unmatched junction bases numbered 5, after V lost 5 bases and J lost 8 bases. The CDR3 length is 14 residues. CDR3 sequence reads: CASSHRGQGEKLFF. CDR3 in DNA: TGTGCCAGCAGCCATAGGGGACAGGGGGAAAAACTGTTTTTT.

This chain uses TRBV15 with TRBJ1-1; TRBD1 matches 8 bases. The CDR3 runs to 15 residues. Unmatched junction bases numbered 5, after V lost 4 bases and J lost 1 base. Germline V gives CDR1 LNHNV, CDR2 YYDKDF (reference sequence). The CDR3 sequence: CATSTGGAGNTEAFF. The CDR3 DNA is TGTGCCACCAGCACAGGGGGCGCGGGGAACACTGAAGCTTTCTTT.

The chain uses TRBV5-1 and TRBJ2-5; D call uncertain. The J call is in doubt because the DNA end fits TRBJ2-7 better. Germline CDR1 is SGHRS and CDR2 is YFSETQ. The CDR3 has 12 amino acids. DNA of the CDR3: TGCGCCAGCAGCTTGACAGTTTCCGAGCAGTACTTC. Translating it yields CASSLTVSEQYF.

A few counts support this clone. V is TRBV18 and J is TRBJ2-2, with D unresolved. The germline V gene has CDR1 KGHSH and CDR2 LQKENI. CDR3 length equals 14 residues. Deletions cut 4 bases from V and 1 base from J, with 7 bases between. The chain's CDR3 is CASSRTGNTGELFF. For the CDR3, the DNA is TGTGCCAGCTCACGTACCGGGAACACCGGGGAGCTGTTTTTT.

The rearrangement uses TRBV10-3 and TRBJ1-2; no firm D call. The germline V gene has CDR1 ENHRY and CDR2 SYGVKD. V was trimmed by 3 bases and J by 6 bases, leaving 11 bases between them. This CDR3 is 13 amino acids long. In DNA form, the CDR3 reads TGTGCCATCAGTGACATGGAGGTGAATGGCTACACCTTC. This codes for CAISDMEVNGYTF.

The rearrangement links TRBV19 to TRBJ1-5; maybe TRBD1 (6 bases). V was clipped by 5 bases and J by 0 bases, with 29 bases between them. The germline CDR1 and CDR2 sequences are LNHDA and SQIVND (reference sequence). The CDR3 loop spans 21 amino acids. The CDR3 DNA sequence: TGTGCCAGTAGTCTACAGGGACCGTGGACTTCGACGGATTATAGCAATCAGCCCCAGCATTTT. It translates to CASSLQGPWTSTDYSNQPQHF.

The J gene is TRBJ2-1, the V gene TRBV11-2; D perhaps matches TRBD2 (5 bases). CDR3 length: 15 residues. V was cut by 7 bases and J by 0 bases, with 13 bases left in between. The germline V gene encodes CDR1 SGHAT and CDR2 FQNNGV. The CDR3 DNA reads as TGTGCCAGCACTGCGGACTGGTCCTCCTACAATGAGCAGTTCTTC. Translated, it gives CASTADWSSYNEQFF.

A note on this clone: At one of its ends the junction is not consistent with the germline gene, which may arise from a read error. The chain combines TRBV5-4 with TRBJ2-1, with 8 bases aligning to TRBD2. Germline assignment: CDR1 SGHNT and CDR2 YYREEE (reference sequence). CDR3 length: 13 residues. The CDR3 is CVSSARGGNEQFF. In nucleotides, the CDR3 is TGTGTCAGCAGCGCCCGGGGGGGAAATGAGCAGTTCTTC. Filled out from reference TRBV5-4 and TRBJ2-1, the complete variable domain reads ETGVTQSPTHLIKTRGQQVTLRCSSQSGHNTVSWYQQALGQGPQFIFQYYREEENGRGNFPPRFSGLQFPNYSSELNVNALELDDSALYLCVSSARGGNEQFFGPGTRLTVL.

J is TRBJ1-2 and V is TRBV9, with D tentatively TRBD1 (5 bases). The CDR3 is 14 amino acids. Germline lookup yields CDR1 SGDLS and CDR2 YYNGEE. With 3 bases removed from V and 7 bases from J, the gap between germline ends came to 16 bases. CDR3 loop: CASSDSAGIVGYTF. DNA of the CDR3: TGTGCCAGCAGCGATTCCGCAGGGATTGTTGGCTACACCTTC.

The chain employs TRBV7-3 and TRBJ1-1, with D uncertain. V lost 5 bases and J lost 7, with 8 bases in between. The CDR3 runs 11 residues. Germline CDR1 is SGHTA and CDR2 is FQGTGA. DNA of the CDR3: TGTGCCAGCAGCACGGAGGGTGAAGCTTTCTTT. Its translation is CASSTEGEAFF.

The CDR3 here is CASSFRGGFEQYF. The CDR3 nucleotides read TGCGCCAGCAGCTTTCGCGGGGGGTTCGAGCAGTACTTC. The chain employs TRBV5-1 and TRBJ2-7; TRBD2 matches 8 bases. Germline V CDR1 and CDR2: SGHRS, YFSETQ. This CDR3 is built from 13 residues. V shed 2 bases, J shed 6 bases, and the junction held 4 bases outside the gene matches.

The rearrangement links TRBV2 to TRBJ1-3, with 9 bases lining up with TRBD1. Per the germline V gene, CDR1 is SNHLY and CDR2 is FYNNEI. V trimming: 6 bases; J trimming: 2 bases; junction bases outside the gene matches: 8. The length of the CDR3 is 16 residues. The DNA for the CDR3 is TGTGCCAGCAGCTGGACAGGGGAAAGGACTGGAAACACCATATATTTT. Encoded protein: CASSWTGERTGNTIYF.

The V call is TRBV7-9, the J call TRBJ2-3, with a weak D call TRBD1 (6 bases). This CDR3 is 14 amino acids long. Deletions cut 1 base from V and 2 bases from J, with 7 bases between. The germline V gene has CDR1 SEHNR and CDR2 FQNEAQ (reference sequence). In DNA, the CDR3 is TGTGCCAGCAGCTTAGACAGGGACACAGATACGCAGTATTTT. The encoded protein is CASSLDRDTDTQYF.

The CDR3 DNA reads as TGCGCCAGCAGCGGGGGGGCGACTAATGAAAAACTGTTTTTT. Protein product: CASSGGATNEKLFF. The chain uses TRBV5-1 and TRBJ1-4; D perhaps matches TRBD1 (6 bases). Trimming removed 4 bases from V and 2 bases from J, with 9 bases in between. This CDR3 has 14 amino acids. Germline CDR1 is SGHRS and CDR2 is YFSETQ.

This chain links TRBV5-4 with TRBJ2-5; TRBD2 agrees at 13 bases. This CDR3 contains 17 residues. V lost 3 bases and J lost 3; bases outside the gene matches: 8. Germline V gene lookup returns CDR1 SGHNT and CDR2 YYREEE (reference sequence). For the CDR3, the DNA is TGTGCCAGCAGCTCAGAACTAGCGGGGGGGCGGGAAGAGACCCAGTACTTC. Translation: CASSSELAGGREETQYF.

The chain recombines TRBV6-5 with TRBJ2-4, with D possibly TRBD1 on 5 matching bases. This CDR3 has 14 residues. The V gene lost 8 bases and the J gene lost 9 bases, with 20 bases spanning the gap. Germline V gene sequence: CDR1 MNHEY, CDR2 SVGAGI. CDR3 in amino acids: CASAPGQGLPIQYF. The CDR3, as DNA: TGTGCCAGCGCACCCGGGCAGGGTTTACCCATTCAGTACTTC.

J is TRBJ2-7 and V is TRBV6-5, with 8 bases aligning to TRBD1. The CDR3 has 14 amino acids. V was pared by 4 bases and J by 6 bases, with 8 bases of the junction left unmatched. The germline CDR1 and CDR2 sequences are MNHEY and SVGAGI. The CDR3 DNA reads as TGTGCCAGCAGTTTCCGGGACAGGTTGAGCGAGCAGTACTTC. Translated: CASSFRDRLSEQYF.

The chain is built from TRBV19 and TRBJ1-2; 11 bases map to TRBD1. Germline V lookup: CDR1 LNHDA, CDR2 SQIVND (reference sequence). This CDR3 is built from 13 residues. After removal of 7 bases from V and 7 bases from J, the junction contained 5 bases not matched to a gene. This chain's CDR3 is CASTLDRGLGYTF. CDR3 bases: TGTGCCAGTACCTTGGACAGGGGGCTTGGCTACACCTTC.

The sample holds a few counts of this clone. As DNA, the CDR3 is TGTGCCAGCAGTGAGTGGGCCTACCAGAACACCGGGGAGCTGTTTTTT. Residues: CASSEWAYQNTGELFF. The V call is TRBV2, the J call TRBJ2-2; D ambiguous. CDR1 is SNHLY and CDR2 is FYNNEI in the germline V gene. The CDR3 consists of 16 residues. Trimming removed 3 bases from V and 1 base from J, with 12 bases in between.